The 19 T cell receptor beta chains given below trace back to one sample, sequenced in a study of blood T cell repertoires in COVID-19. Clones were read by immunoSEQ multiplex PCR, and TCRdb kept only the in-frame ones, dropping some. The sample yields around 200,000 clones, roughly four fifths seen once. Sequencing was performed on peripheral blood. The source of these receptors is a woman aged 40 to 49 with acute or convalescent COVID-19.

The rearrangement uses TRBV3-1 (or the pseudogene TRBV3-2) and TRBJ1-2, with D uncertain. From germline, CDR1 is LGHDT and CDR2 YNNKEL (reference sequence). Trimming left V 0 bases short and J 12 bases short, with 14 bases between. The length of the CDR3 is 13 residues. DNA for the CDR3: TGTGCCAGCAGCCAAGACGAGTTAGCGGGGAACACCTTC. Its protein is CASSQDELAGNTF.

This chain joins TRBV28 and TRBJ2-2; perhaps TRBD1 as D (6 bases). The V end was cut by 8 bases, the J end by 6 bases, with 13 bases between. Looked up from germline, CDR1 is MDHEN and CDR2 is SYDVKM. This CDR3 spans 13 amino acids. The CDR3 loop reads CASGTRGPGELFF. CDR3 nucleotides: TGTGCCAGCGGTACCAGGGGTCCCGGGGAGCTGTTTTTT. Filled out from reference TRBV28 and TRBJ2-2, the complete variable domain reads DVKVTQSSRYLVKRTGEKVFLECVQDMDHENMFWYRQDPGLGLRLIYFSYDVKMKEKGDIPEGYSVSREKKERFSLILESASTNQTSMYLCASGTRGPGELFFGEGSRLTVL.

The chain links TRBV5-6 to TRBJ2-3; 9 nucleotides match TRBD1. This CDR3 comprises 12 residues. CDR1 is SGHDT, CDR2 YYEEEE, per germline. The ends lost 2 bases at V and 9 bases at J; junction bases unmatched: 1. For the CDR3, the DNA is TGTGCCAGCAGCTTAGGACAGGGGACGCAGTATTTT. Its protein product is CASSLGQGTQYF. The variable domain in full, with the rest retrieved from reference TRBV5-6 and TRBJ2-3, is DAGVTQSPTHLIKTRGQQVTLRCSPKSGHDTVSWYQQALGQGPQFIFQYYEEEERQRGNFPDRFSGHQFPNYSSELNVNALLLGDSALYLCASSLGQGTQYFGPGTRLTVL.

The CDR3 DNA follows: TGTGCCAGCAGCCAGGTACAGAGCACGCCCCAGCATTTT. It encodes CASSQVQSTPQHF. This chain connects TRBV3-1 (or the pseudogene TRBV3-2) to TRBJ1-5; D is uncertain. The V gene lost 3 bases and the J gene lost 9 bases, with 12 bases spanning the gap. The CDR3 covers 13 residues. Per germline, CDR1 LGHDT and CDR2 YNNKEL (reference sequence).

The CDR3 DNA reads as TGTGCCAGCTCACCCGGGACAGGGGACATTGGAAACACCATATATTTT. It yields the protein CASSPGTGDIGNTIYF. The chain uses TRBV18 and TRBJ1-3; 10 bases map to TRBD1. The CDR3 has 16 amino acids. With 3 bases clipped from V and 3 bases from J, the junction kept 5 bases outside the gene matches. Germline V lookup: CDR1 KGHSH, CDR2 LQKENI.

V is TRBV3-1 (or the pseudogene TRBV3-2) and J is TRBJ2-7, with TRBD1 as a possible D gene (5 bases). CDR1 is LGHDT and CDR2 is YNNKEL in the germline V gene (reference sequence). Trimming cost V 8 bases and J 6 bases, with 23 bases left between them. The CDR3 length is 15 residues. The CDR3 DNA reads TGTGCCAGCGCCCCAGGGTCAATTCGAAAAGGCGAGCAGTACTTC. It yields the protein CASAPGSIRKGEQYF.

The chain has TRBV11-2 and TRBJ1-2; D possibly corresponds to TRBD1 (6 bases). V dropped 2 bases and J dropped 5 bases, with 12 bases sitting between them. Germline-derived CDR1 and CDR2 are SGHAT and FQNNGV. The CDR3 totals 14 residues. CDR3 in DNA: TGTGCCAGCAGCTTATGGACAGCCAATTATGGCTACACCTTC. This codes for CASSLWTANYGYTF.

This sequence joins TRBV19 and TRBJ1-3; 8 bases agree with TRBD1. This CDR3 comprises 14 residues. The junction had 1 base not matched to a gene; V was cut back by 5 bases and J by 1 base. Germline loops: CDR1 LNHDA, CDR2 SQIVND (reference sequence). The CDR3, as DNA: TGTGCCAGTAGTCGGGACAGGTCTGGAAACACCATATATTTT. Its protein product is CASSRDRSGNTIYF.

CDR3 sequence reads: CASSFWTAGGETQYF. The CDR3, as DNA: TGTGCCAGCAGCTTTTGGACAGCGGGAGGTGAGACCCAGTACTTC. This chain links TRBV5-4 with TRBJ2-5; TRBD2 agrees at 9 bases. The V gene's germline CDR1 is SGHNT and CDR2 YYREEE (reference sequence). V shed 2 bases and J 5 bases; nucleotides not matched to a gene: 7. The CDR3 has 15 amino acids.

This rearrangement joins TRBV30 to TRBJ2-1, with 8 bases identical to TRBD2. The CDR3 runs to 15 residues. Looked up from germline, CDR1 is GTSNPN and CDR2 is SVGIG (reference sequence). J lost 6 bases, V lost 1 base, and 8 bases had no gene match. The CDR3 spells CAWSAGGANRNEQFF. CDR3 DNA: TGTGCCTGGAGTGCCGGGGGGGCAAATCGCAATGAGCAGTTCTTC.

CDR3 protein: CASSSGGADYNEQFF. CDR3 nucleotides: TGTGCCAGCTCCAGCGGGGGGGCCGACTACAATGAGCAGTTCTTC. This chain uses TRBV6-5 with TRBJ2-1; TRBD2 aligns across 10 bases. This CDR3 is 15 amino acids long. With V trimmed by 8 bases and J by 3 bases, 7 bases remained unmatched. From germline, CDR1 is MNHEY and CDR2 SVGAGI.

V gene TRBV28 combines with J gene TRBJ2-3; D is possibly TRBD1 (5 bases). The germline V gene has CDR1 MDHEN and CDR2 SYDVKM. V dropped 3 bases and J dropped 0 bases, with 19 bases sitting between them. The CDR3 has 18 residues. The CDR3, as DNA: TGTGCCAGCAGTTTCGGCGACAGACACGATCTTAGCACAGATACGCAGTATTTT. Amino acids: CASSFGDRHDLSTDTQYF.

The J gene is TRBJ1-3, the V gene TRBV5-4; the match to TRBD1 covers 8 bases. The CDR3 loop spans 14 amino acids. Losses at the gene ends were 4 bases for V and 4 bases for J; bases not matched to a gene: 4. Germline V CDR1 and CDR2: SGHNT, YYREEE (reference sequence). Here the CDR3 DNA reads TGTGCCAGCAGCCAAAGGACAGGGGGAAACACCATATATTTT. Its translation: CASSQRTGGNTIYF. Complete variable domain (other parts from reference TRBV5-4 and TRBJ1-3): ETGVTQSPTHLIKTRGQQVTLRCSSQSGHNTVSWYQQALGQGPQFIFQYYREEENGRGNFPPRFSGLQFPNYSSELNVNALELDDSALYLCASSQRTGGNTIYFGEGSWLTVV.

The chain links TRBV19 to TRBJ1-5; 8 nucleotides agree with TRBD1. Per germline, CDR1 LNHDA and CDR2 SQIVND (reference sequence). The V gene end was trimmed by 2 bases and the J gene end by 4 bases; junction bases not matched to a gene: 10. The CDR3 has 17 amino acids. CDR3 coding DNA: TGTGCCAGTAGTATAATAGATTTCCGGACAGGGAATCAGCCCCAGCATTTT. The encoded protein is CASSIIDFRTGNQPQHF.

The chain employs TRBV6-6 and TRBJ2-1; D perhaps matches TRBD1 (6 bases). The germline gives CDR1 MNHNY, CDR2 SVGAGI (reference sequence). Deletions cut 4 bases from V and 0 bases from J, with 7 bases between. The CDR3 spans 14 residues. The CDR3 protein is CASSSDSSYNEQFF. The CDR3 DNA follows: TGTGCCAGCAGTTCGGACAGCTCCTACAATGAGCAGTTCTTC.

The chain is built from TRBV15 and TRBJ2-7; 7 nucleotides match TRBD2. V lost 5 bases, J lost 4 bases, and 5 bases stayed unmatched. The CDR3 is made up of 13 amino acids. The V gene's germline CDR1 is LNHNV and CDR2 YYDKDF (reference sequence). This CDR3 is CATSGGSWYEQYF. The CDR3 region has the DNA TGTGCCACCAGCGGCGGGAGTTGGTACGAGCAGTACTTC.

There are a few counts of this clone. The gene calls are TRBV19 and TRBJ2-7, with 7 positions matching TRBD2. This CDR3 comprises 14 residues. Germline values: CDR1 LNHDA, CDR2 SQIVND (reference sequence). Trimming took 5 bases from V and 4 from J; bases not matched to a gene: 8. The CDR3 coding sequence is TGTGCCAGTAGTGGGTCCAGCGGGAAATACGAGCAGTACTTC. Its protein product is CASSGSSGKYEQYF.

This clone was found once. The rearrangement uses TRBV28 and TRBJ2-4, with D possibly being TRBD1 (6 bases). V lost 7 bases, J lost 0 bases, and 16 bases lay in between. In germline, CDR1 is MDHEN, CDR2 SYDVKM. The CDR3 totals 16 residues. For the CDR3, the DNA is TGTGCCAGCACCCCTCCGGACAGTCAAGCCAAAAACATTCAGTACTTC. Translating it yields CASTPPDSQAKNIQYF. Full variable domain (missing parts from reference TRBV28 and TRBJ2-4): DVKVTQSSRYLVKRTGEKVFLECVQDMDHENMFWYRQDPGLGLRLIYFSYDVKMKEKGDIPEGYSVSREKKERFSLILESASTNQTSMYLCASTPPDSQAKNIQYFGAGTRLSVL.

The rearrangement joins TRBV7-2 to TRBJ1-4; a weak D match, TRBD1 (6 bases). The CDR3 has 15 amino acids. Trimming pared 5 bases from V and 7 bases from J, leaving 17 bases between. Germline V CDR1 and CDR2: SGHTA, FQGNSA. For the CDR3, the DNA is TGTGCCAGCAGCCTACAGGGAGGGCTTAGTGAAAAACTGTTTTTT. It is translated as CASSLQGGLSEKLFF.